This T cell receptor (beta chain) comes out of a study of blood T cell repertoires in COVID-19 (TCRdb year 2020). For the study in its entirety: Samples covering the acute and convalescent phases of COVID-19 were provided by collaborators in the United States, Italy and Spain. The material from the prospective study consisted of cDNA or gDNA derived from T cells, B-cell-depleted T cells, or PBMCs. The dataset comprised deeply sampled blood TCRbeta repertoires from subjects exposed to, actively infected with, or recovered from COVID-19. The repertoires were made available in a free public database intended to serve as a resource for research on the immune response to SARS-CoV-2. The samples were drawn from two sources: the first 160 participants of the ongoing ImmuneRACE study, and 950 to 1,500 subjects contributed by 6 global collaborators. Nearly every sample came with metadata listing a de-identified subject ID, COVID-19 status, age in years and sex. Where available, HLA class I and class II types were obtained from metadata supplied by the sample provider rather than from assay-based typing. The paper's findings and limits, for the study overall: Clinical and demographic metadata were provided uncurated, with the amount varying by source and participant.

TCRbeta CDR3 regions were amplified from genomic DNA using the immunoSEQ Assay, a bias-controlled multiplex PCR. Per the authors' processing: The number of nucleated cells in each sample was estimated from the amplification of reference gene primers within the assay. Sequence reads were collapsed and filtered to measure the absolute abundance of every unique TCRbeta CDR3 rearrangement. For each sample, productive Simpson clonality was calculated as the square root of Simpson's diversity index over productive rearrangements. TCRdb's version of the immuneACCESS table is confined to in-frame rearrangements and falls short of the full clone set. An unresolved V gene accounts for under half of the shortfall where checked; the remainder is of unknown origin. The D gene and trimming were derived from the DNA, and the V and J assignments and clone size from that table. The sample has approximately 96,000 clones on record, about 87% of them singletons. The biggest ten clones account for around 4.2% of the sample.

One collaborating source in Seattle enrolled patients while the patients were actively infected and followed the patients over time throughout the course of disease. Whole blood was collected in K2EDTA tubes by collaborating institutions according to the institutions' own protocols. Collaborator samples were shipped for TCRbeta analysis as frozen whole blood, isolated PBMCs, or DNA extracted from either sample type. As concerns this clone: This clone's antigen is unknown. The sample holds no much larger clone one base away, and base qualities are not on file.

The germline V gene (reference sequence) specifies MNHEY as CDR1 and SMNVEV as CDR2. V loses 5 bases at its end and J loses 4 bases; junction bases beyond the gene matches: 7. The CDR3 runs 15 amino acids, cysteine and phenylalanine included. The DNA shown is the 45-base CDR3, in frame from base 1. The source material was peripheral blood. This TCR came from a human donor with COVID-19, enrolled during active disease. The donor label of this sample is uncertain. The sequence is built from TRBV27 and TRBJ1-2; 10 middle bases align to TRBD1. CDR3 loop: CASSPTGGAVYGYTF. The DNA is TGTGCCAGCAGTCCGACAGGGGGCGCAGTCTATGGCTACACCTTC.